This TCR beta chain is from a study of shared clonotypes between healthy human individuals. Study-wide background: CD8 memory received one plate per donor, CD8 naive two, CD4 memory three and CD4 naive three.

Each replicate PCR on the sorted subsets used about 0.2 ug DNA (around 31,000 T cell genomes). TCRdb's copy holds only in-frame clones and misses some; the assay was immunoSEQ multiplex PCR. Of approximately 710,000 clones listed, about 90% are singletons. CDR3 length equals 14 residues. Germline V gene sequence: CDR1 KGHSH, CDR2 LQKENI. With 5 bases removed from V and 7 bases from J, the gap between germline ends came to 17 bases. The study, taken as a whole, reports: The study found lower generation probabilities in non-shared clonotypes than in those shared by all four donors.

Regarding this clone: What it binds is not known.

Source material: memory CD8+ T cells from PBMCs. Stated subset: CD45RO+ cells pooled with CCR7-negative TemRA cells. The chain couples TRBV18 to TRBJ2-5; a weak D match, TRBD2 (6 bases). This TCR derives from a man younger than 30 in good health. Some clones in this sample may be carry-over from other donors' samples. CDR3 sequence reads: CASSSNRLEGTQYF. The CDR3 DNA reads as TGTGCCAGCTCAAGTAACAGACTGGAGGGGACCCAGTACTTC. The complete variable domain, with remaining parts taken from reference TRBV18 and TRBJ2-5, reads NAGVMQNPRHLVRRRGQEARLRCSPMKGHSHVYWYRQLPEEGLKFMVYLQKENIIDESGMPKERFSAEFPKEGPSILRIQQVVRGDSAAYFCASSSNRLEGTQYFGPGTRLLVL.